The table lists the clone carrying this T cell receptor (beta chain) with a few counts. Antigen: not known. This specimen belongs to a study of cytomegalovirus exposure and HLA in healthy donors. Regarding the study as a whole: Cytomegalovirus-associated TCR beta chains were listed, numbering some 150. In a later analysis, across HLA loci, associated TCR counts were highest for DRB1, lowest for HLA-C.

Vbeta (60) and Jbeta (13) primers were used in the PCR. Sequenced by immunoSEQ multiplex PCR; TCRdb stores in-frame clones only, minus some. The data contain some 130,000 clones, around 80% of them singletons. This CDR3 spans 14 amino acids. Germline V lookup: CDR1 SGHNT, CDR2 YENEEA. V trimming: 5 bases; J trimming: 6 bases; junction bases outside the gene matches: 7. The rearrangement joins TRBV11-3 to TRBJ2-7; 10 nucleotides agree with TRBD2. The origin of this receptor is a man between 35 and 55 years old in good health and CMV-seropositive. Material for sequencing was PBMCs. The CDR3 DNA follows: TGTGCCAGCAGCGTAGCGGGAGGCCCAAGCGAGCAGTACTTC. Its translation: CASSVAGGPSEQYF.